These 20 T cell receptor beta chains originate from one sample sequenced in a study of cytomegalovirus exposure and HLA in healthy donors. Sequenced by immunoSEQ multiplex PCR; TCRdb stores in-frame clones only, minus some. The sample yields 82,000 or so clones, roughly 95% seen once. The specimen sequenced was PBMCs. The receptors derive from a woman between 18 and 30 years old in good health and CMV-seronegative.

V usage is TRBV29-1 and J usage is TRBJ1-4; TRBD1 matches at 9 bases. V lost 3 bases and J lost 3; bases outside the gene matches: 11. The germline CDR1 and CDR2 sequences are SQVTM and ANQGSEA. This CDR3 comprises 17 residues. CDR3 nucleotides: TGCAGCGTTGAGCCGGGACAGGGACGATTGGCTAATGAAAAACTGTTTTTT. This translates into CSVEPGQGRLANEKLFF.

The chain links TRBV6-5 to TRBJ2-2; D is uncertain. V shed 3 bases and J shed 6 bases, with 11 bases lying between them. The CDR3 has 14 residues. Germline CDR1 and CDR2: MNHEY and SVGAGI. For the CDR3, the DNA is TGTGCCAGCAGTTATCGTAGTCTTGCCGGGGAGCTGTTTTTT. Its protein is CASSYRSLAGELFF.

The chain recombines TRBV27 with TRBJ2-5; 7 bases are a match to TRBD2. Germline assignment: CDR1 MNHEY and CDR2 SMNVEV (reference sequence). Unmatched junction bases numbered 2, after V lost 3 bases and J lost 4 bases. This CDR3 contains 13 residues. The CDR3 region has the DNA TGTGCCAGCAGTTTCACGGGGGGAGAGACCCAGTACTTC. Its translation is CASSFTGGETQYF.

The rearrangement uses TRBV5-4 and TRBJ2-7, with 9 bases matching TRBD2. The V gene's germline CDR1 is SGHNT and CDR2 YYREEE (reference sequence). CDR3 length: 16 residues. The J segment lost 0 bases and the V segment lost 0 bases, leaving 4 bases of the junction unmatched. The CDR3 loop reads CASSLEASGTSYEQYF. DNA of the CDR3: TGTGCCAGCAGCTTGGAGGCTAGCGGGACCTCCTACGAGCAGTACTTC.

As DNA, the CDR3 is TGCGCCAGCAGATCGACCGGGACAGGGGTCGAGGAGACCCAGTACTTC. Translation gives CASRSTGTGVEETQYF. J is TRBJ2-5 and V is TRBV5-1, with TRBD1 matching over 10 bases. V shed 5 bases and J 5 bases; nucleotides not matched to a gene: 12. CDR3 size: 16 residues. The V gene's germline CDR1 is SGHRS and CDR2 YFSETQ.

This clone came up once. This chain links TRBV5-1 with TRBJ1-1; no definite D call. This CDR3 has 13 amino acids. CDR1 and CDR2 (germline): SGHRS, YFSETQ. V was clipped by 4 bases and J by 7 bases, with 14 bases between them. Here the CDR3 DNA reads TGCGCCAGCAGCCAACTCTCGGGAGTTGAAGCTTTCTTT. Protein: CASSQLSGVEAFF.

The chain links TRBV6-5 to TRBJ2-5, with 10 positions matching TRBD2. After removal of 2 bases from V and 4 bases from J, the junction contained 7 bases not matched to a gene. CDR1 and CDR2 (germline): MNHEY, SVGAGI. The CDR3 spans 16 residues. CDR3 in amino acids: CASSYDLAGDLETQYF. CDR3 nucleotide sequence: TGTGCCAGCAGTTACGATCTAGCGGGAGACCTAGAGACCCAGTACTTC.

The CDR3 reads CASKMENQPQHF. As DNA, the CDR3 is TGTGCCAGCAAGATGGAGAATCAGCCCCAGCATTTT. The rearrangement joins TRBV2 to TRBJ1-5; D unresolved. The germline V gene has CDR1 SNHLY and CDR2 FYNNEI. The CDR3 runs 12 residues. V was pared by 7 bases and J by 4 bases, with 8 bases between. Full variable domain (rest looked up from reference TRBV2 and TRBJ1-5): EPEVTQTPSHQVTQMGQEVILRCVPISNHLYFYWYRQILGQKVEFLVSFYNNEISEKSEIFDDQFSVERPDGSNFTLKIRSTKLEDSAMYFCASKMENQPQHFGDGTRLSIL.

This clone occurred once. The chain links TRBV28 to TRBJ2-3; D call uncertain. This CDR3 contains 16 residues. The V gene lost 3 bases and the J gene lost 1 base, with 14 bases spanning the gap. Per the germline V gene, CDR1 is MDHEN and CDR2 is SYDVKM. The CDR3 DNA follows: TGTGCCAGCAGTTTCCTGGCCATCCGCCGCACAGATACGCAGTATTTT. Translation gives CASSFLAIRRTDTQYF.

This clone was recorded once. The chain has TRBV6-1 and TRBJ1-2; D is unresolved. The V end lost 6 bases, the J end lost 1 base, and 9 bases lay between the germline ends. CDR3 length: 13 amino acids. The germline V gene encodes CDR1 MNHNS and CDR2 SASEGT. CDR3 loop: CASRRPGNYGYTF. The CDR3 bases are TGTGCCAGCAGACGACCGGGTAACTATGGCTACACCTTC.

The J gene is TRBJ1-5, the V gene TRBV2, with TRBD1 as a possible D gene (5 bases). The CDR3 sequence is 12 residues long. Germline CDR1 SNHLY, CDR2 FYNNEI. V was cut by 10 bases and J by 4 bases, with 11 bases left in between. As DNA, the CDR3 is TGTGCCACCTCCGGGGGGAATCAGCCCCAGCATTTT. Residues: CATSGGNQPQHF.

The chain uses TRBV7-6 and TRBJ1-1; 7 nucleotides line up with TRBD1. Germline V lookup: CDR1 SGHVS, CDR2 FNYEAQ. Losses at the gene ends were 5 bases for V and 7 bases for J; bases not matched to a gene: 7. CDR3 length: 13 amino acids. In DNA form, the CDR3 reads TGTGCCAGCAGCGGAACAGGGGTGGGTGAAGCTTTCTTT. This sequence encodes CASSGTGVGEAFF.

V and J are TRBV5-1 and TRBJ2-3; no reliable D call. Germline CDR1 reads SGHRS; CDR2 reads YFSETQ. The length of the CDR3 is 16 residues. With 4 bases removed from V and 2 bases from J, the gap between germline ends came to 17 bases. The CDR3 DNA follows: TGCGCCAGCAGCCGAATTATGGGCAAGGCCACAGATACGCAGTATTTT. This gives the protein CASSRIMGKATDTQYF.

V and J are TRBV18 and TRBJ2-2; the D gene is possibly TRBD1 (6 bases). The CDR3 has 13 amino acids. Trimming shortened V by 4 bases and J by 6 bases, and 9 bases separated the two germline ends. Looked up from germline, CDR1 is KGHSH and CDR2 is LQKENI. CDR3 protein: CASSLGQSGELFF. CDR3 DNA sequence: TGTGCCAGCTCACTAGGACAGTCCGGGGAGCTGTTTTTT.

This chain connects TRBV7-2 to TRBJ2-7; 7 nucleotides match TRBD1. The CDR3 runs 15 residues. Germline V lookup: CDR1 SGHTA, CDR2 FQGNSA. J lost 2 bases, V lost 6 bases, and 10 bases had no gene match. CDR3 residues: CASRKQGSTTYEQYF. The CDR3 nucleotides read TGTGCCAGCAGAAAACAGGGGTCTACCACCTACGAGCAGTACTTC.

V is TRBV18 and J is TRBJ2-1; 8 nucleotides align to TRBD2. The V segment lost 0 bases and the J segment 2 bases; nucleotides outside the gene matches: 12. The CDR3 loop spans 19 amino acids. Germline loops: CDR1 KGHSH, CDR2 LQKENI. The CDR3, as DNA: TGTGCCAGCTCACCACCCTACAGCCAGCGGGAGAGCGCCTACAATGAGCAGTTCTTC. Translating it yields CASSPPYSQRESAYNEQFF. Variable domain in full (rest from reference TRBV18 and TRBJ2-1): NAGVMQNPRHLVRRRGQEARLRCSPMKGHSHVYWYRQLPEEGLKFMVYLQKENIIDESGMPKERFSAEFPKEGPSILRIQQVVRGDSAAYFCASSPPYSQRESAYNEQFFGPGTRLTVL.

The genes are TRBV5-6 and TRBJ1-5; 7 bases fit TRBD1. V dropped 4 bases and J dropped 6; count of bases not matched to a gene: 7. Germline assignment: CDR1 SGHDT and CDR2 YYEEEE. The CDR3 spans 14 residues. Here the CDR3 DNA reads TGTGCCAGCAGCGGTACAGGGGAGGCTCAGCCCCAGCATTTT. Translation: CASSGTGEAQPQHF.

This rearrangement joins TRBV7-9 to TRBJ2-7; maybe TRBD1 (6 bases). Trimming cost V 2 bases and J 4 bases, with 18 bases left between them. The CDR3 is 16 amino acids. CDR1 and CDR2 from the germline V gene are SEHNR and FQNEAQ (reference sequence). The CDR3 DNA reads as TGTGCCAGCAGCTTATCAACAGGGAATTACGCTTACGAGCAGTACTTC. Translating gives CASSLSTGNYAYEQYF.

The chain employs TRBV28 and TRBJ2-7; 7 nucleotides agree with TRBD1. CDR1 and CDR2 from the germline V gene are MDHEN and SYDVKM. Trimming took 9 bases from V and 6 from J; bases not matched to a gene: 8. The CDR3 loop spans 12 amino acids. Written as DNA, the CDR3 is TGTGCCAGGGGGACAGCTGTTCGCGAGCAGTACTTC. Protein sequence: CARGTAVREQYF.

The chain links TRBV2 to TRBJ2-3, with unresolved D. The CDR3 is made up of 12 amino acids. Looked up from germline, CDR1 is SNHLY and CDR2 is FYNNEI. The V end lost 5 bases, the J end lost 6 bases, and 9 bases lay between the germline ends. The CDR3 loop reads CASSPTFDTQYF. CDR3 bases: TGTGCCAGCAGTCCGACTTTCGATACGCAGTATTTT.